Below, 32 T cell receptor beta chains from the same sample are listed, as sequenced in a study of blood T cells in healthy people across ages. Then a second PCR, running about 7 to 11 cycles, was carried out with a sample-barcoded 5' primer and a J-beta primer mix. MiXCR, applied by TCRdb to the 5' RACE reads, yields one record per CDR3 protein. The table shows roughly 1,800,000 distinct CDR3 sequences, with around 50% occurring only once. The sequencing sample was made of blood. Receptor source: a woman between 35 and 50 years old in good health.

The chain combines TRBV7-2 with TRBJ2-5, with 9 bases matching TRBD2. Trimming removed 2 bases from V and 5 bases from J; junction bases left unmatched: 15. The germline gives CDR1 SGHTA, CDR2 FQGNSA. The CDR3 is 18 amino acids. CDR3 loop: CASSLWLRTSVLGETQYF. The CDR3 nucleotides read TGTGCCAGCAGCTTATGGCTGCGGACTAGCGTGTTGGGGGAGACCCAGTACTTC.

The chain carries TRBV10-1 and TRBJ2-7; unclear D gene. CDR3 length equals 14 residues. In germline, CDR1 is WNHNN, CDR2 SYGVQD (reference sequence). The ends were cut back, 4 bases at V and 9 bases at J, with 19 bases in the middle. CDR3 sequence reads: CASSASHLTTPQYF. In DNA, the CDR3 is TGCGCCAGCAGTGCGTCCCACCTTACCACTCCGCAGTACTTC.

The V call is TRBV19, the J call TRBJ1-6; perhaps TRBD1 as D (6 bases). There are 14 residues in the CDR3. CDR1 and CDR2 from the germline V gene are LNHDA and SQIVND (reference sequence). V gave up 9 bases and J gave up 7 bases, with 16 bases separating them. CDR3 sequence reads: CASAWQGRNSPLHF. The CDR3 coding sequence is TGTGCCAGCGCGTGGCAGGGGCGGAATTCACCCCTCCACTTT.

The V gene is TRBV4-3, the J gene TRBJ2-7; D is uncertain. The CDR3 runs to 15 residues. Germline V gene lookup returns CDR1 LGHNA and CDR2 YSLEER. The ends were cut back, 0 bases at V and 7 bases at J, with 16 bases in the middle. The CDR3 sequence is CASSQDYGSYNEQYF. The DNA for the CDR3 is TGCGCCAGCAGCCAAGATTATGGCAGCTACAATGAGCAGTACTTC.

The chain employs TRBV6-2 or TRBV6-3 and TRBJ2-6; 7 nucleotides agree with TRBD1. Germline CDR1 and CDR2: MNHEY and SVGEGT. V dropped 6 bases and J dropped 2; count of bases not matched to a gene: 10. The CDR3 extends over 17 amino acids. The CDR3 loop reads CASREGRGGPGANVLTF. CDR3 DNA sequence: TGTGCCAGCAGAGAGGGGAGAGGGGGCCCTGGGGCCAACGTCCTGACTTTC.

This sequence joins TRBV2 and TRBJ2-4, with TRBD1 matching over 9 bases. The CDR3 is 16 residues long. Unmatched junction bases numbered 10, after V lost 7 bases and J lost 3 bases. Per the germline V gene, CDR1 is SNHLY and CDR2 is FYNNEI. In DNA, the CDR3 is TGTGCCAGCAACTTACAGGGGGCGAGGGTCAAAAACATTCAGTACTTC. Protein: CASNLQGARVKNIQYF.

The CDR3 loop reads CASSQPTGRYGYTF. The DNA of the CDR3 is TGTGCCAGCAGCCAACCAACAGGGCGGTATGGCTACACCTTC. The chain is built from TRBV3-1 and TRBJ1-2; tentatively, D is TRBD1 (6 bases). Trimming took off 2 bases at V and 5 bases at J, with 12 bases between the two ends. This CDR3 is 14 amino acids long. Per the germline V gene, CDR1 is LGHDT and CDR2 is YNNKEL (reference sequence).

The CDR3 DNA follows: TGTGCCAGCAGTTTGCCTACAGGGATTGGTGGCTACACCTTC. Translation: CASSLPTGIGGYTF. The rearrangement links TRBV28 to TRBJ1-2, with a possible D match to TRBD1 (6 bases). Deletions cut 3 bases from V and 7 bases from J, with 15 bases between. CDR1 MDHEN and CDR2 SYDVKM come from the germline V gene. The CDR3 length is 14 residues.

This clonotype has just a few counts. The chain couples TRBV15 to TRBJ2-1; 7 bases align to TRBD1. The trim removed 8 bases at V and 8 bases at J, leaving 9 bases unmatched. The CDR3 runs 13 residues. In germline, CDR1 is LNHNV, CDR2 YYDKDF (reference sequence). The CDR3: CATALDRVYEQFF. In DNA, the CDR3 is TGTGCCACCGCCTTAGACAGGGTCTATGAGCAGTTCTTC.

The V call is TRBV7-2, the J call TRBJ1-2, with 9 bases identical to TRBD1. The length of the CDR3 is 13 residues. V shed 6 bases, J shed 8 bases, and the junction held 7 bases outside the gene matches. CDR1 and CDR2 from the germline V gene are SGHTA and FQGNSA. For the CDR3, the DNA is TGTGCCAGCAGGCCTACAGGGGGCACCGGCTACACCTTC. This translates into CASRPTGGTGYTF.

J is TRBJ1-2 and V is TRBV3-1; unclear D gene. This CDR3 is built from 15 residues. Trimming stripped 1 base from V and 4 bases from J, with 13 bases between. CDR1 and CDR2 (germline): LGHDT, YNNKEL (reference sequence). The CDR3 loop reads CASSQVTARAYGYTF. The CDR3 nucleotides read TGTGCCAGCAGCCAAGTAACAGCAAGAGCCTATGGCTACACCTTC.

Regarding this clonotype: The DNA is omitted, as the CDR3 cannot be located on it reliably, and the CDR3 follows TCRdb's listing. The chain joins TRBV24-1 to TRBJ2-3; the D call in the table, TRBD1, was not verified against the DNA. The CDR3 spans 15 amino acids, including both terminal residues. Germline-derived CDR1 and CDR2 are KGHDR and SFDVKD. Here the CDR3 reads CATSVGGGNTDTQYF.

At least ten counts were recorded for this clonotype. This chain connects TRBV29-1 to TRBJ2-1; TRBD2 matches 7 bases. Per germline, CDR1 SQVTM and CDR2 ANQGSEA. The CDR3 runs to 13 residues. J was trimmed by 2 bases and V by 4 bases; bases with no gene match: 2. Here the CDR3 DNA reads TGCAGCGTTGGGCGGGGGACCTACAATGAGCAGTTCTTC. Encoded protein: CSVGRGTYNEQFF.

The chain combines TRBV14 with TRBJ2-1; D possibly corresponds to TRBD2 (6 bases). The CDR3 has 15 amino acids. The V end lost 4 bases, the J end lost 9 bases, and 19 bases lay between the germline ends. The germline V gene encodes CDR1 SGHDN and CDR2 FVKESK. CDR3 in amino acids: CASSPPGTARREQFF. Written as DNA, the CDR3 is TGTGCCAGCAGCCCTCCCGGGACTGCCCGCCGTGAGCAGTTCTTC.

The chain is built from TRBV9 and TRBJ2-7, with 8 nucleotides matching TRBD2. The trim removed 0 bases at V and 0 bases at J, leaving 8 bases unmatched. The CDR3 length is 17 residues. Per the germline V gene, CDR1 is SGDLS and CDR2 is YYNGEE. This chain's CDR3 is CASSVGIAGTSSYEQYF. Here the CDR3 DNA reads TGTGCCAGCAGCGTAGGGATAGCGGGGACCAGCTCCTACGAGCAGTACTTC.

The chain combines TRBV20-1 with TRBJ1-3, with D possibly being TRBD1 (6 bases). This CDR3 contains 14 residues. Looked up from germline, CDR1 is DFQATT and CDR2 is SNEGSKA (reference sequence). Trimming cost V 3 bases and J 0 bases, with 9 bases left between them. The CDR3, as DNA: TGCAGTGCTAGCCGGGACAACTCTGGAAACACCATATATTTT. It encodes CSASRDNSGNTIYF.

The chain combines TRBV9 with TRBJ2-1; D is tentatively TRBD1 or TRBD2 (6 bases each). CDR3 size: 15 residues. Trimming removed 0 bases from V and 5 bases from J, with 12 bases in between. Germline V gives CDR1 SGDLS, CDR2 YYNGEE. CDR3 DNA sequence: TGTGCCAGCAGCGTAGGGGGGGCTTCCGACAATGAGCAGTTCTTC. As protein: CASSVGGASDNEQFF.

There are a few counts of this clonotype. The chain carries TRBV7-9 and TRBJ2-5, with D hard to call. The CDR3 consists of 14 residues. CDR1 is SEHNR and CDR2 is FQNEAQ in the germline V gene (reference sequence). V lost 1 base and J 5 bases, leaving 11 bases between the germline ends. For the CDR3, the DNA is TGTGCCAGCAGCTTAGGCCTAGTCAGTGAGACCCAGTACTTC. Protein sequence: CASSLGLVSETQYF.

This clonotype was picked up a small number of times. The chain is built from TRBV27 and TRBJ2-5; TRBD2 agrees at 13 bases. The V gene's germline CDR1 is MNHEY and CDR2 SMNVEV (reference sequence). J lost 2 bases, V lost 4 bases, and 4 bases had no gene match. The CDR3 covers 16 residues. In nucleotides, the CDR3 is TGTGCCAGCAGTTCGACTAGCGGGGGGCCGCAAGAGACCCAGTACTTC. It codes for CASSSTSGGPQETQYF.

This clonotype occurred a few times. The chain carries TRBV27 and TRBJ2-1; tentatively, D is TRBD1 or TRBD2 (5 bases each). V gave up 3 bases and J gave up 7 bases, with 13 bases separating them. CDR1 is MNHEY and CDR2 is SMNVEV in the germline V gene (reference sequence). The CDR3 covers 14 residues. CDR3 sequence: CASSLGRLSNEQFF. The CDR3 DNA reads TGTGCCAGCAGTTTGGGACGGCTGTCGAATGAGCAGTTCTTC.

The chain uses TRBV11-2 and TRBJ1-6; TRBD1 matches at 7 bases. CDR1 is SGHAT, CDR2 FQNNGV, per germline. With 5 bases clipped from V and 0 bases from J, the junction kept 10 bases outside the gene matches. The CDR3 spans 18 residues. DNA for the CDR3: TGTGCCAGCAGCCCCCGGACAGGAACGAGCTCCTATAATTCACCCCTCCACTTT. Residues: CASSPRTGTSSYNSPLHF.

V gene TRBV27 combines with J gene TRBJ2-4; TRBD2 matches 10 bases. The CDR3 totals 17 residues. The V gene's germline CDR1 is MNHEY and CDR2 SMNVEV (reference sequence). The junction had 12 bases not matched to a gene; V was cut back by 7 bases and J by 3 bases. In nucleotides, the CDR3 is TGTGCCAGCAACTCATGGACTAGCGGATATGACAAAAACATTCAGTACTTC. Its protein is CASNSWTSGYDKNIQYF.

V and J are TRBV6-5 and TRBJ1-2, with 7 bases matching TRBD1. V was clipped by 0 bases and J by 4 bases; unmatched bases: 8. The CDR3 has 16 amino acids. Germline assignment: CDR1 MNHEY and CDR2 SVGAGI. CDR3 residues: CASSYSTGQISYGYTF. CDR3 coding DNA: TGTGCCAGCAGTTACTCGACGGGACAGATCTCCTATGGCTACACCTTC.

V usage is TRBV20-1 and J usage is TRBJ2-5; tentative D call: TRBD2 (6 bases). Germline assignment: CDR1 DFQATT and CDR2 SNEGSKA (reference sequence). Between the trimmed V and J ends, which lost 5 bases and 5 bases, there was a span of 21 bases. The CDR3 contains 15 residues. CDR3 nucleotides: TGCAGTGCTCCGTCGCGGGGCCCCCTCGGGGAGACCCAGTACTTC. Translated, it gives CSAPSRGPLGETQYF.

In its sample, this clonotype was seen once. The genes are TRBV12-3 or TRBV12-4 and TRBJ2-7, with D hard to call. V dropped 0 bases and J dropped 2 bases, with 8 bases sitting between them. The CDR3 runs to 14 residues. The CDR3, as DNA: TGTGCCAGCAGTTTAGCGCCCAGAACCTACGAGCAGTACTTC. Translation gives CASSLAPRTYEQYF.

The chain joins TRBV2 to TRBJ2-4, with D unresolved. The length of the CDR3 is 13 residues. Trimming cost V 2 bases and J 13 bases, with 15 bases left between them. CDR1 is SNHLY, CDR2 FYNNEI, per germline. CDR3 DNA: TGTGCCAGCAGTGAAACCCGGACCTCCGGGCAGTACTTC. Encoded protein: CASSETRTSGQYF.

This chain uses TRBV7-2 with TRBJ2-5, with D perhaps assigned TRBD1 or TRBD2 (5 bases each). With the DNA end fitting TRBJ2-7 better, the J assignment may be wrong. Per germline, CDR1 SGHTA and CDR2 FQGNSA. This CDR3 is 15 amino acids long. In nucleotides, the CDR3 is TGTGCCAGCAGCTTAGGTACCGGGACCCGGGCCGAGCAGTACTTC. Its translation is CASSLGTGTRAEQYF.

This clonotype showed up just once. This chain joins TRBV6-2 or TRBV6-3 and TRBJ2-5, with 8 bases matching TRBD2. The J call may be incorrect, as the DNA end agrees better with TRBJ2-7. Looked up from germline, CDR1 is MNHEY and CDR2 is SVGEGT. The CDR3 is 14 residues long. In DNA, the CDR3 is TGTGCCAGCAGTGAGGAGCGGGGGTCCCACGAGCAGTACTTC. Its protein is CASSEERGSHEQYF.

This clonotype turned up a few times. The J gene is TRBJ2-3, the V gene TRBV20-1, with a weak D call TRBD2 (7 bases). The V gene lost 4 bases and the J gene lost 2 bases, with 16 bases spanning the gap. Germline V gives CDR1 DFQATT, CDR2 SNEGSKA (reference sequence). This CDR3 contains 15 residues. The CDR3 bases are TGCAGTGCTACGATTTTCCGGGGGGCCACAGATACGCAGTATTTT. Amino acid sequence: CSATIFRGATDTQYF.

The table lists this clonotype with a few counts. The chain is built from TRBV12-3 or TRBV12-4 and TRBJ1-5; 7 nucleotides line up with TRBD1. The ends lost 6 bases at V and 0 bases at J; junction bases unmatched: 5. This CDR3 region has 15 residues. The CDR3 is CASSLQGISNQPQHF. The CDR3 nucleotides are TGTGCCAGCAGCTTACAGGGGATTAGCAATCAGCCCCAGCATTTT.

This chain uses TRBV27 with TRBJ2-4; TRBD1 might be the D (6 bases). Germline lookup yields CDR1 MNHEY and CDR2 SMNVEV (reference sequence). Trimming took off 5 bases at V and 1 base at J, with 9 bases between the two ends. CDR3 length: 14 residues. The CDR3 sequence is CASSMQGAKNIQYF. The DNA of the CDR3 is TGTGCCAGCAGTATGCAGGGGGCCAAAAACATTCAGTACTTC.

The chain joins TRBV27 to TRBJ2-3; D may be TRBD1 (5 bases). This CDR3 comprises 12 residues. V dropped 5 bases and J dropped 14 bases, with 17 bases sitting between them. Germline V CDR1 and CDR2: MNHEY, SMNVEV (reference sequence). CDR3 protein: CASSPSGSVLYF. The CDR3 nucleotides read TGTGCCAGCAGTCCGTCAGGGTCCGTTCTGTATTTT.